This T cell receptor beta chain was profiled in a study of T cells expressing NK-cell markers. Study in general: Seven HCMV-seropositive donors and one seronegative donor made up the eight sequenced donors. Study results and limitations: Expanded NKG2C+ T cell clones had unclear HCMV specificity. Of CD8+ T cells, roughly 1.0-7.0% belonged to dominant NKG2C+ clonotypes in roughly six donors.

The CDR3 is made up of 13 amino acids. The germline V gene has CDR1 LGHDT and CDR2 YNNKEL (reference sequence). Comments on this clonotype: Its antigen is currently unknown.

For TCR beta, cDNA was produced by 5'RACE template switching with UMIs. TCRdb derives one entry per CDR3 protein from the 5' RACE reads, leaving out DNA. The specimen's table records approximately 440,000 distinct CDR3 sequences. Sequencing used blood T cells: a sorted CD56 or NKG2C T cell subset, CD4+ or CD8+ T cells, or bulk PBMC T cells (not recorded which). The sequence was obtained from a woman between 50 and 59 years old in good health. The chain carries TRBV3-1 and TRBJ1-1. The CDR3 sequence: CASSPGVSTEAFF. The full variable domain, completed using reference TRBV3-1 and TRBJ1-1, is DTAVSQTPKYLVTQMGNDKSIKCEQNLGHDTMYWYKQDSKKFLKIMFSYNNKELIINETVPNRFSPKSPDKAHLNLHINSLELGDSAVYFCASSPGVSTEAFFGQGTRLTVV.